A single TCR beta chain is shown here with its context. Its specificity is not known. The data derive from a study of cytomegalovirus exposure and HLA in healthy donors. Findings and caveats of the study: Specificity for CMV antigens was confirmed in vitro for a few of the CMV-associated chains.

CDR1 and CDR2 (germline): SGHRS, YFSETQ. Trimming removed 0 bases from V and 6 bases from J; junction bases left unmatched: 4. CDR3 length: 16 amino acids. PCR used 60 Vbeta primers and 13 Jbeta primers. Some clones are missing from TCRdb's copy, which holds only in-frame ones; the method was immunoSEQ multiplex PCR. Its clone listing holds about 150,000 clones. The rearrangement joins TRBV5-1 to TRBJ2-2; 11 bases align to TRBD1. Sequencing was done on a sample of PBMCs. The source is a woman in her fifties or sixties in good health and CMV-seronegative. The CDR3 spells CASSLDRTGGPGELFF. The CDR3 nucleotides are TGCGCCAGCAGCTTGGACAGGACAGGGGGCCCCGGGGAGCTGTTTTTT.